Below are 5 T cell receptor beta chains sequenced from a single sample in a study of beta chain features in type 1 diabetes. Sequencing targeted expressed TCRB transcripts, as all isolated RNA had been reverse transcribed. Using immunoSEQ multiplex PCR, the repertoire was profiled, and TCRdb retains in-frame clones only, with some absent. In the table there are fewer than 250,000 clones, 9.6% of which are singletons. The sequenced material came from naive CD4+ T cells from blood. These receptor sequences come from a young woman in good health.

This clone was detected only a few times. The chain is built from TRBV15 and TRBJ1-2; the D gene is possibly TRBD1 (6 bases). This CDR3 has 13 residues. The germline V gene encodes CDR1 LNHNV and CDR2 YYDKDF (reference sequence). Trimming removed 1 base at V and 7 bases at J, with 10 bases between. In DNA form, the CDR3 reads TGTGCCACCAGCAGAGGGGGGCGAGGTGGCTACACCTTC. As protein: CATSRGGRGGYTF. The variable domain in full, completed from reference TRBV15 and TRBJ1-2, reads DAMVIQNPRYQVTQFGKPVTLSCSQTLNHNVMYWYQQKSSQAPKLLFHYYDKDFNNEADTPDNFQSRRPNTSFCFLDIRSPGLGDTAMYLCATSRGGRGGYTFGSGTRLTVV.

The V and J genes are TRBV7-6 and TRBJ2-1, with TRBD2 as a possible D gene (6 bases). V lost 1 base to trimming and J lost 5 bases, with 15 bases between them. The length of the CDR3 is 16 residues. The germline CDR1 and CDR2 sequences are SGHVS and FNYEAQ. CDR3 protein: CASSLGALAKNNEQFF. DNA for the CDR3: TGTGCCAGCAGCTTAGGGGCACTAGCAAAAAACAATGAGCAGTTCTTC.

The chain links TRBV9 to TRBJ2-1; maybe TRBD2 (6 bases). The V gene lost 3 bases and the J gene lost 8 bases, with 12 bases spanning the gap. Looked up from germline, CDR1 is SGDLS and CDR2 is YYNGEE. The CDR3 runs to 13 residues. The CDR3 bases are TGTGCCAGCAGCGGGCGGGAAGATGATGAGCAGTTCTTC. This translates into CASSGREDDEQFF.

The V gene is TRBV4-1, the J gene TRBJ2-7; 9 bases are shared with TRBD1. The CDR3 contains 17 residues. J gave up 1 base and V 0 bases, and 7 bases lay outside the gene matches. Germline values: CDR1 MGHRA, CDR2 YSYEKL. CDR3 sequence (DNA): TGCGCCAGCAGCCAAGATTTGGGGACAGGGCAGTCCTACGAGCAGTACTTC. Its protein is CASSQDLGTGQSYEQYF.

The DNA for the CDR3 is TGCAGCGTCCGGACAGGCCCAACCTACGAGCAGTACTTC. It translates to CSVRTGPTYEQYF. This chain joins TRBV29-1 and TRBJ2-7; 7 bases are shared with TRBD1. V shed 6 bases, J shed 2 bases, and the junction held 7 bases outside the gene matches. CDR3 length equals 13 residues. Germline V gives CDR1 SQVTM, CDR2 ANQGSEA.